One TCR beta chain is described in this entry. The data originate from a study of CD8 T cells in acute hepatitis C reinfection. Looking at the study overall: TCRbeta of HCV NS3-1073-specific CD8+ T cells was profiled.

The time point was: naive CD8 control sorted from an acute-time-point sample. Germline CDR1 reads LGHNA; CDR2 reads YSLEER. The CDR3 length is 16 residues. V shed 0 bases and J shed 4 bases, with 15 bases lying between them. Libraries were prepared by immunoSEQ multiplex PCR; TCRdb keeps only in-frame clonotypes and omits some of them. The data contain tens of thousands of clones, about 86% of them seen just once; the ten biggest clones take up 0.5%. The specimen sequenced was naive CD8+ T cells from PBMCs. The receptor was derived from a man aged 25 to 40 with chronic hepatitis C. The V and J genes are TRBV4-3 and TRBJ1-1; a possible D gene is TRBD1 (6 bases). The DNA of the CDR3 is TGCGCCAGCAGCCAAGATACAGGGTTGGGGGGCACTGAAGCTTTCTTT. Its translation: CASSQDTGLGGTEAFF.